One sample yielded the 20 T cell receptor beta chains listed below, sequenced in a study of cytomegalovirus exposure and HLA in healthy donors. In the PCR, 60 Vbeta and 13 Jbeta primers were used. TCRdb's copy holds only in-frame clones and misses some; the assay was immunoSEQ multiplex PCR. The sample's table shows 56,000 or so clones. Sequencing was done on a sample of PBMCs. The receptors derive from a female donor in good health and CMV-seronegative.

The rearrangement uses TRBV18 and TRBJ2-1, with 9 bases aligning to TRBD2. Losses at the gene ends were 4 bases for V and 6 bases for J; bases not matched to a gene: 4. This CDR3 comprises 14 residues. From germline, CDR1 is KGHSH and CDR2 LQKENI. The CDR3 reads CASSQLSGGNEQFF. Written as DNA, the CDR3 is TGTGCCAGCTCACAGCTTAGCGGGGGCAATGAGCAGTTCTTC. Supplemented by reference TRBV18 and TRBJ2-1, the full variable domain reads NAGVMQNPRHLVRRRGQEARLRCSPMKGHSHVYWYRQLPEEGLKFMVYLQKENIIDESGMPKERFSAEFPKEGPSILRIQQVVRGDSAAYFCASSQLSGGNEQFFGPGTRLTVL.

The chain recombines TRBV5-6 with TRBJ2-5; 8 nucleotides line up with TRBD1. This CDR3 spans 14 amino acids. In germline, CDR1 is SGHDT, CDR2 YYEEEE. V was pared by 0 bases and J by 5 bases, with 3 bases of the junction left unmatched. DNA for the CDR3: TGTGCCAGCAGCTTGGCCAGGGACAGGGAGACCCAGTACTTC. This codes for CASSLARDRETQYF.

The rearrangement links TRBV7-9 to TRBJ2-5, with 8 bases lining up with TRBD2. From germline, CDR1 is SEHNR and CDR2 FQNEAQ (reference sequence). Trimming cost V 5 bases and J 4 bases; bases outside gene matches: 3. The CDR3 totals 13 residues. The CDR3 is CASSQSGGETQYF. The CDR3 DNA reads TGTGCCAGCAGCCAAAGCGGGGGAGAGACCCAGTACTTC.

The chain links TRBV21-1 to TRBJ2-3; no check of the table's D call, TRBD1, against the DNA was made. TRBV21-1 is recorded as a pseudogene. The CDR3 covers 16 residues. This CDR3 is CASSKGQGAGTDTQYF. The CDR3, as DNA: TGTGCCAGCAGCAAGGGCCAGGGGGCAGGCACAGATACGCAGTATTTT.

The chain employs TRBV18 and TRBJ2-1; TRBD2 aligns across 11 bases. The germline CDR1 and CDR2 sequences are KGHSH and LQKENI. After removal of 3 bases from V and 8 bases from J, the junction contained 9 bases not matched to a gene. CDR3 length equals 16 residues. CDR3 loop: CASSPIRLAGGDEQFF. In DNA, the CDR3 is TGTGCCAGCTCACCTATCCGGCTAGCGGGGGGCGATGAGCAGTTCTTC.

The chain has TRBV28 and TRBJ2-3, with TRBD2 identical over 14 bases. Germline V gene data show CDR1 as MDHEN and CDR2 as SYDVKM. V lost 6 bases and J lost 4; bases outside the gene matches: 3. The CDR3 sequence is 15 residues long. In DNA form, the CDR3 reads TGTGCCAGCAGACTGACTAGCGGGAGGGCAGATACGCAGTATTTT. Translation: CASRLTSGRADTQYF.

The V call is TRBV29-1, the J call TRBJ2-5, with 7 bases lining up with TRBD1. CDR1 is SQVTM, CDR2 ANQGSEA, per germline. V was pared by 4 bases and J by 0 bases, with 8 bases of the junction left unmatched. The CDR3 is made up of 15 amino acids. The CDR3 spells CSVVNPQGDQETQYF. The CDR3 DNA follows: TGCAGCGTTGTCAACCCCCAGGGGGACCAAGAGACCCAGTACTTC.

This chain joins TRBV11-2 and TRBJ2-3; the D gene is possibly TRBD2 (6 bases). CDR1 and CDR2 (germline): SGHAT, FQNNGV. The V end was cut by 5 bases, the J end by 2 bases, with 14 bases between. The CDR3 loop spans 15 amino acids. In nucleotides, the CDR3 is TGTGCCAGCAGCCTCGCGGGACTCCCCACAGATACGCAGTATTTT. Amino acid sequence: CASSLAGLPTDTQYF. The entire variable domain, with the rest obtained from reference TRBV11-2 and TRBJ2-3, is as follows: EAGVAQSPRYKIIEKRQSVAFWCNPISGHATLYWYQQILGQGPKLLIQFQNNGVVDDSQLPKDRFSAERLKGVDSTLKIQPAKLEDSAVYLCASSLAGLPTDTQYFGPGTRLTVL.

V gene TRBV29-1 combines with J gene TRBJ1-1; D not resolved. CDR1 is SQVTM and CDR2 is ANQGSEA in the germline V gene. The CDR3 has 11 residues. Between the trimmed V and J ends, which lost 7 bases and 3 bases, there was a span of 9 bases. CDR3 loop: CSGLLDTEAFF. The CDR3 DNA reads TGCAGCGGACTACTAGACACTGAAGCTTTCTTT.

The genes are TRBV4-1 and TRBJ2-5; 11 positions match TRBD2. The J segment lost 5 bases and the V segment lost 1 base, leaving 6 bases of the junction unmatched. The V gene's germline CDR1 is MGHRA and CDR2 YSYEKL. The CDR3 length is 16 residues. CDR3 in DNA: TGCGCCAGCAGCCAAGTAGCGGGAGGGCCTTCGGAGACCCAGTACTTC. Amino acid sequence: CASSQVAGGPSETQYF.

This sequence joins TRBV7-9 and TRBJ1-3, with no clear D. Germline V gives CDR1 SEHNR, CDR2 FQNEAQ (reference sequence). Trimming took 4 bases from V and 3 from J, leaving 7 bases between them. The CDR3 contains 13 residues. DNA for the CDR3: TGTGCCAGCAGCTATAACAGTGGAAACACCATATATTTT. Its translation: CASSYNSGNTIYF.

The J gene is TRBJ2-7, the V gene TRBV29-1; 7 positions agree with TRBD1. Germline assignment: CDR1 SQVTM and CDR2 ANQGSEA. The CDR3 is 14 residues long. Trimming cost V 4 bases and J 3 bases; bases outside gene matches: 9. CDR3 protein: CSVGAQRQGYEQYF. The DNA for the CDR3 is TGCAGCGTTGGGGCCCAGAGACAGGGCTACGAGCAGTACTTC.

The V and J genes are TRBV10-3 and TRBJ2-7; tentative D call: TRBD1 (6 bases). The CDR3 has 12 amino acids. Germline values: CDR1 ENHRY, CDR2 SYGVKD. Trimming left V 4 bases short and J 12 bases short, with 16 bases between. CDR3: CAISAEGQGLYF. CDR3 sequence (DNA): TGTGCCATCAGTGCTGAAGGGCAGGGGCTGTACTTC.

The CDR3 DNA follows: TGTGCCAGCAGTCCACCTTACGGGGGAGGACACGAGCAGTACTTC. This gives the protein CASSPPYGGGHEQYF. V and J are TRBV27 and TRBJ2-7; the D gene is possibly TRBD2 (6 bases). Deletions cut 5 bases from V and 5 bases from J, with 19 bases between. This CDR3 region has 15 residues. Looked up from germline, CDR1 is MNHEY and CDR2 is SMNVEV (reference sequence).

The chain links TRBV4-1 to TRBJ2-3, with a possible D match to TRBD2 (5 bases). CDR3 length: 16 amino acids. Per germline, CDR1 MGHRA and CDR2 YSYEKL. The V end was cut by 0 bases, the J end by 7 bases, with 17 bases between. The CDR3 here is CASSQERAGARNTQYF. The CDR3 DNA reads TGCGCCAGCAGCCAAGAAAGGGCGGGCGCCCGGAATACGCAGTATTTT.

The chain recombines TRBV4-1 with TRBJ2-7; D gene uncertain. V gave up 1 base and J gave up 0 bases, with 10 bases separating them. CDR1 and CDR2 (germline): MGHRA, YSYEKL. The CDR3 extends over 15 amino acids. The CDR3 region is CASSQVLLSSYEQYF. CDR3 sequence (DNA): TGCGCCAGCAGCCAAGTGCTTTTGAGCTCCTACGAGCAGTACTTC.

The chain combines TRBV11-2 with TRBJ2-5; 7 bases are a match to TRBD1. Germline values: CDR1 SGHAT, CDR2 FQNNGV. V shed 5 bases, J shed 2 bases, and the junction held 5 bases outside the gene matches. CDR3 length: 14 residues. CDR3 residues: CASSKRTGQETQYF. CDR3 in DNA: TGTGCCAGCAGCAAACGGACAGGTCAAGAGACCCAGTACTTC.

CDR3 nucleotides: TGCTCCACCTCCTTGGGGCAGGGGAGAACTGAAGCTTTCTTT. This encodes CSTSLGQGRTEAFF. This chain connects TRBV5-1 to TRBJ1-1, with a tentative D call TRBD1 (6 bases). Per germline, CDR1 SGHRS and CDR2 YFSETQ. The CDR3 has 14 amino acids.

The chain joins TRBV30 to TRBJ2-2, with 8 bases matching TRBD1. After removal of 0 bases from V and 5 bases from J, the junction contained 11 bases not matched to a gene. This CDR3 has 17 amino acids. From germline, CDR1 is GTSNPN and CDR2 SVGIG (reference sequence). CDR3 in amino acids: CAWSVSRGRPWTGELFF. DNA for the CDR3: TGTGCCTGGAGTGTTTCCAGGGGGCGGCCGTGGACCGGGGAGCTGTTTTTT.

V gene TRBV5-1 combines with J gene TRBJ2-4; D gene unclear. Germline-derived CDR1 and CDR2 are SGHRS and YFSETQ. Trimming removed 0 bases at V and 5 bases at J, with 6 bases between. CDR3 length: 13 residues. The CDR3 protein is CASSLDGQNIQYF. As DNA, the CDR3 is TGCGCCAGCAGCTTGGATGGCCAAAACATTCAGTACTTC.